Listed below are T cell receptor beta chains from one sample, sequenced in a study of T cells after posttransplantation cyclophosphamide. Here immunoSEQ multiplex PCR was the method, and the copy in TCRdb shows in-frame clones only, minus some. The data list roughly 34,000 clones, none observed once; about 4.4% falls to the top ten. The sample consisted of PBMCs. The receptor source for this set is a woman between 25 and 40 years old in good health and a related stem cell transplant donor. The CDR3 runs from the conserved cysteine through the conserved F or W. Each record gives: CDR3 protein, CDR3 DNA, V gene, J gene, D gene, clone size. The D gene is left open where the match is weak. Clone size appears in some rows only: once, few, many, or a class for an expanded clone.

CASRLDRGQGHEQYF,TGTGCCAGCAGACTCGACAGGGGGCAGGGGCACGAGCAGTACTTC,TRBV7-2,TRBJ2-7,TRBD1,many
CASSGGGQVTYGYTF,TGTGCCAGCAGTGGGGGAGGACAGGTTACCTATGGCTACACCTTC,TRBV6-1,TRBJ1-2,TRBD1,few
CASTWGGQTGELFF,TGTGCCAGCACCTGGGGGGGGCAAACCGGGGAGCTGTTTTTT,TRBV28,TRBJ2-2,-,many
CASSVQGGDQPQHF,TGTGCCAGCAGCGTCCAAGGAGGGGATCAGCCCCAGCATTTT,TRBV9,TRBJ1-5,-,few
CSGGQNYEQYF,TGCAGCGGGGGACAGAACTACGAGCAGTACTTC,TRBV20-1,TRBJ2-7,-,-
CSWGQDGTEAFF,TGCAGCTGGGGGCAGGACGGTACTGAAGCTTTCTTT,TRBV29-1,TRBJ1-1,-,many
CASTLEGGDSYEQYF,TGTGCCAGCACCCTGGAGGGAGGGGACTCCTACGAGCAGTACTTC,TRBV12-3/TRBV12-4,TRBJ2-7,TRBD2,-
CASSDQGAGGYTF,TGTGCCAGTAGTGATCAGGGGGCCGGTGGCTACACCTTC,TRBV19,TRBJ1-2,TRBD1,many
CASDRVGEKAFF,TGTGCCAGCGACAGGGTTGGTGAGAAAGCTTTCTTT,TRBV14,TRBJ1-1,TRBD1,many
CASSRGGGASGTGELFF,TGCGCCAGCAGCCGAGGCGGTGGGGCATCAGGGACCGGGGAGCTGTTTTTT,TRBV5-1,TRBJ2-2,-,many
CSVALPGGAEQYF,TGCAGCGTTGCACTTCCAGGGGGCGCCGAGCAGTACTTC,TRBV29-1,TRBJ2-7,TRBD1,few
CASSGWDTPNSPLHF,TGTGCCAGCAGTGGGTGGGACACTCCTAATTCACCCCTCCACTTT,TRBV28,TRBJ1-6,-,many
CASSHGVSGNTIYF,TGTGCCAGTAGCCACGGGGTCTCTGGAAACACCATATATTTT,TRBV19,TRBJ1-3,-,many
CASSARLSNQPQHF,TGTGCCAGCAGTGCCAGGTTATCCAATCAGCCCCAGCATTTT,TRBV28,TRBJ1-5,-,few
CASNEGDRPSKHTLYEQYF,TGTGCCAGCAATGAAGGGGACAGGCCCTCCAAACACACACTTTACGAGCAGTACTTC,TRBV6-1,TRBJ2-7,TRBD1,many
CASSLGQSETQYF,TGTGCCAGCAGCTTAGGGCAGTCGGAGACCCAGTACTTC,TRBV7-2,TRBJ2-5,-,few
CASSQYPRQPNEKLFF,TGTGCCAGCAGCCAATATCCCAGACAGCCTAATGAAAAACTGTTTTTT,TRBV4-2,TRBJ1-4,-,many
CASSIRDRGDNSPLHF,TGTGCCAGTAGTATCCGGGACAGGGGAGATAATTCACCCCTCCACTTT,TRBV19,TRBJ1-6,TRBD1,many
CASSQELGGETQYF,TGTGCCAGCAGTCAGGAACTGGGGGGAGAGACCCAGTACTTC,TRBV6-5,TRBJ2-5,-,few
CASSLGEVGQPQHF,TGCGCCAGCAGCTTGGGCGAGGTCGGGCAGCCCCAGCATTTT,TRBV5-1,TRBJ1-5,-,many
CASSLNRFYEQYF,TGTGCCAGCAGCTTAAACAGGTTCTACGAGCAGTACTTC,TRBV11-2,TRBJ2-7,-,many
CASATASNQPQHF,TGTGCCAGCGCGACAGCTAGCAATCAGCCCCAGCATTTT,TRBV6-1,TRBJ1-5,-,many
CASSYLQSGETQYF,TGTGCCAGCAGTTACTTGCAGAGTGGTGAGACCCAGTACTTC,TRBV6-6,TRBJ2-5,-,many
CASSLGTGTNQPQHF,TGTGCCAGCAGCTTAGGGACAGGGACAAATCAGCCCCAGCATTTT,TRBV7-2,TRBJ1-5,TRBD1,many
CASSTLTVPEQYF,TGTGCCAGTAGTACTCTGACAGTACCCGAGCAGTACTTC,TRBV19,TRBJ2-7,-,few
CASSPGHPSQANYGYTF,TGTGCCAGCAGCCCGGGACACCCGTCGCAAGCTAACTATGGCTACACCTTC,TRBV5-4,TRBJ1-2,-,many
CASSDRYNEQFF,TGCGCCAGCTCAGACAGATACAATGAGCAGTTCTTC,TRBV5-1,TRBJ2-1,-,many